A single sample is the source of the 21 T cell receptor beta chains below, sequenced in a study of cytomegalovirus exposure and HLA in healthy donors (dated by TCRdb to about 2017). The library was generated by the immunoSEQ multiplex PCR assay. For the multiplex PCR, a mixture combining 60 forward primers for TCR Vbeta segments and 13 reverse primers for TCR Jbeta segments was used. This immuneACCESS table, as held by TCRdb, lists in-frame sequences with V and J called but not all clones. Of the missing ones, under half trace to an unresolved V gene in checked studies; the others have no known cause. The sample includes about 160,000 clones, with 60% to 80% observed a single time. 0.98% of the sample rests with the top ten. Material for sequencing was PBMCs. The source is a woman aged 50 to 65 in good health and CMV-seropositive.

The chain joins TRBV2 to TRBJ2-3; the match to TRBD2 covers 7 bases. The length of the CDR3 is 14 residues. Losses at the gene ends were 7 bases for V and 0 bases for J; bases not matched to a gene: 4. Germline V gene sequence: CDR1 SNHLY, CDR2 FYNNEI. The DNA for the CDR3 is TGTGCCAGCACCCCTAGCGGTAGCACAGATACGCAGTATTTT. Protein product: CASTPSGSTDTQYF.

The chain couples TRBV6-5 to TRBJ1-5, with D maybe TRBD1 (6 bases). CDR1 is MNHEY and CDR2 is SVGAGI in the germline V gene. The CDR3 has 14 residues. The V end lost 6 bases, the J end lost 6 bases, and 15 bases lay between the germline ends. The CDR3, as DNA: TGTGCCAGCAGGTCTACAGGGTCGAGTCAGCCCCAGCATTTT. It specifies CASRSTGSSQPQHF.

The V call is TRBV5-1, the J call TRBJ2-5; 8 bases match TRBD1. V was clipped by 1 base and J by 1 base; unmatched bases: 6. Per germline, CDR1 SGHRS and CDR2 YFSETQ. The CDR3 has 16 residues. The chain's CDR3 is CASSLSQGAFQETQYF. In DNA, the CDR3 is TGCGCCAGCAGCTTGAGTCAGGGGGCATTCCAAGAGACCCAGTACTTC.

The genes are TRBV28 and TRBJ1-4; 8 positions match TRBD1. The CDR3 is 13 residues long. CDR1 MDHEN and CDR2 SYDVKM come from the germline V gene. V was pared by 8 bases and J by 1 base, with 0 bases of the junction left unmatched. The CDR3 is CASGQGTNEKLFF. The CDR3 coding sequence is TGTGCCAGCGGACAGGGAACTAATGAAAAACTGTTTTTT.

The chain joins TRBV10-3 to TRBJ2-7; 9 nucleotides line up with TRBD1. The CDR3 is 15 residues long. J gave up 2 bases and V 10 bases, and 12 bases lay outside the gene matches. Germline CDR1 is ENHRY and CDR2 is SYGVKD. CDR3 DNA sequence: TGTGCCACTCAGAAACCGACAGGGGGTACCTACGAGCAGTACTTC. Its protein product is CATQKPTGGTYEQYF.

The CDR3 region has the DNA TGTGCCAGCAGCATCAAGAACACCGGGGAGCTGTTTTTT. Amino acid sequence: CASSIKNTGELFF. V usage is TRBV2 and J usage is TRBJ2-2; no firm D call. The CDR3 extends over 13 amino acids. V was cut by 6 bases and J by 1 base, with 6 bases left in between. Germline loops: CDR1 SNHLY, CDR2 FYNNEI.

The gene calls are TRBV7-5 and TRBJ2-2; the D call TRBD2 from the table was never checked on the DNA. TRBV7-5 is a pseudogene segment. This CDR3 is 18 amino acids long. The CDR3 loop reads CARTVGLAVEESTGELFF. The CDR3 DNA is TGTGCCAGAACCGTCGGACTAGCGGTAGAGGAGTCCACCGGGGAGCTGTTTTTT.

This rearrangement joins TRBV10-3 to TRBJ2-3; 10 bases align to TRBD1. Germline V gene lookup returns CDR1 ENHRY and CDR2 SYGVKD. Trimming removed 3 bases from V and 0 bases from J; junction bases left unmatched: 6. The CDR3 has 17 amino acids. The CDR3 coding sequence is TGTGCCATCAGTGATAATCCGGGACAGGGGAGCACAGATACGCAGTATTTT. Its protein is CAISDNPGQGSTDTQYF.

The rearrangement links TRBV10-3 to TRBJ2-3; 8 bases are a match to TRBD1. The germline V gene has CDR1 ENHRY and CDR2 SYGVKD. The ends lost 6 bases at V and 0 bases at J; junction bases unmatched: 8. CDR3 size: 16 residues. The CDR3 sequence is CAISPGQGFSTDTQYF. CDR3 nucleotide sequence: TGTGCCATCAGCCCCGGACAGGGCTTTAGCACAGATACGCAGTATTTT.

The genes are TRBV2 and TRBJ2-1; 7 bases are a match to TRBD1. The V and J ends lost 7 bases and 3 bases, in that order; junction bases with no gene match: 15. The germline V gene has CDR1 SNHLY and CDR2 FYNNEI. The CDR3 has 17 residues. The CDR3 coding sequence is TGTGCCAGCAACTCCCTCTTTTCGGGACAGAACTACAATGAGCAGTTCTTC. This encodes CASNSLFSGQNYNEQFF.

This clone was detected once. The chain uses TRBV27 and TRBJ2-1; 9 positions match TRBD2. Germline V CDR1 and CDR2: MNHEY, SMNVEV (reference sequence). The V and J ends lost 5 bases and 8 bases, in that order; junction bases with no gene match: 10. The CDR3 loop spans 15 amino acids. The CDR3 DNA sequence: TGTGCCAGCAGTGAGGATAGCGGGAGAGACGATGAGCAGTTCTTC. Translated, it gives CASSEDSGRDDEQFF.

CDR3 coding DNA: TGTGCCAGCAGTTTATCGGGGGGGGCGCGTAATCAGCCCCAGCATTTT. Amino acid sequence: CASSLSGGARNQPQHF. The chain uses TRBV27 and TRBJ1-5, with a tentative D call TRBD1 (6 bases). Trimming pared 0 bases from V and 4 bases from J, leaving 13 bases between. The CDR3 runs 16 residues. CDR1 is MNHEY, CDR2 SMNVEV, per germline (reference sequence).

The chain recombines TRBV28 with TRBJ2-3; 10 bases align to TRBD2. The CDR3 sequence is 14 residues long. CDR1 is MDHEN and CDR2 is SYDVKM in the germline V gene. V dropped 6 bases and J dropped 1; count of bases not matched to a gene: 1. CDR3 bases: TGTGCCAGCAGACTAGCGGGGCGCACAGATACGCAGTATTTT. Protein product: CASRLAGRTDTQYF.

DNA of the CDR3: TGTGCCAGCAGCTTAGATGCAGGGGGCGGTGGCTACACCTTC. Translating gives CASSLDAGGGGYTF. The V and J genes are TRBV7-6 and TRBJ1-2, with TRBD1 identical over 8 bases. CDR3 length: 14 residues. With 1 base clipped from V and 7 bases from J, the junction kept 5 bases outside the gene matches. Germline CDR1 SGHVS, CDR2 FNYEAQ. The full variable domain, with the rest looked up from reference TRBV7-6 and TRBJ1-2, is GAGVSQSPRYKVTKRGQDVALRCDPISGHVSLYWYRQALGQGPEFLTYFNYEAQQDKSGLPNDRFSAERPEGSISTLTIQRTEQRDSAMYRCASSLDAGGGGYTFGSGTRLTVV.

The chain has TRBV19 and TRBJ1-4, with no clear D. CDR3 size: 13 residues. Germline CDR1 LNHDA, CDR2 SQIVND (reference sequence). Trimming stripped 7 bases from V and 4 bases from J, with 10 bases between. The CDR3 DNA is TGTGCCAGTACAGGAGGGTTTAATGAAAAACTGTTTTTT. Its translation is CASTGGFNEKLFF.

The rearrangement uses TRBV7-2 and TRBJ2-3; a weak D match, TRBD1 (6 bases). This CDR3 is built from 14 residues. Trimming shortened V by 4 bases and J by 6 bases, and 14 bases separated the two germline ends. Germline V gene data show CDR1 as SGHTA and CDR2 as FQGNSA. In nucleotides, the CDR3 is TGTGCCAGCAGCTCACCGTACAGGGTCGATACGCAGTATTTT. Translation gives CASSSPYRVDTQYF.

This clone has more than one count but fewer than ten. The V gene is TRBV5-1, the J gene TRBJ1-5, with 7 bases that match TRBD1. The CDR3 loop spans 14 amino acids. Germline CDR1 reads SGHRS; CDR2 reads YFSETQ. V lost 7 bases, J lost 7 bases, and 11 bases stayed unmatched. The CDR3 protein is CASATGLNGQPQHF. The CDR3 region has the DNA TGCGCCAGCGCGACAGGGTTGAATGGACAGCCCCAGCATTTT.

The chain uses TRBV19 and TRBJ1-2; weak D call: TRBD1 (6 bases). The germline CDR1 and CDR2 sequences are LNHDA and SQIVND (reference sequence). This CDR3 contains 14 residues. Trimming took 3 bases from V and 3 from J, leaving 11 bases between them. The CDR3 coding sequence is TGTGCCAGTAGTATGGGCGACAGGTACTATGGCTACACCTTC. It yields the protein CASSMGDRYYGYTF.

The chain recombines TRBV6-6 with TRBJ2-2; 8 bases line up with TRBD1. V lost 6 bases, J lost 7 bases, and 13 bases stayed unmatched. Germline CDR1 MNHNY, CDR2 SVGAGI (reference sequence). The CDR3 is made up of 16 amino acids. CDR3: CASRDTGTGRIGELFF. The CDR3 coding sequence is TGTGCCAGCAGAGATACCGGGACAGGCCGAATCGGGGAGCTGTTTTTT.

The genes are TRBV7-2 and TRBJ2-1; the match to TRBD2 covers 7 bases. The V gene's germline CDR1 is SGHTA and CDR2 FQGNSA. This CDR3 contains 12 residues. Losses at the gene ends were 2 bases for V and 10 bases for J; bases not matched to a gene: 2. The CDR3 region is CASSLLAGEQFF. For the CDR3, the DNA is TGTGCCAGCAGCTTATTAGCGGGCGAGCAGTTCTTC.

The V gene is TRBV29-1, the J gene TRBJ2-5; a possible D gene is TRBD2 (6 bases). V was shortened by 6 bases and J by 3 bases, with 11 bases between the two germline ends. There are 12 residues in the CDR3. Germline CDR1 is SQVTM and CDR2 is ANQGSEA. This chain's CDR3 is CSVSPGEETQYF. The DNA of the CDR3 is TGCAGCGTGAGCCCGGGGGAAGAGACCCAGTACTTC.